The rows below give T cell receptor beta chains drawn from one sample of a study of response to subunit inactivated influenza vaccine. TCRdb re-called the RT-PCR reads through MiXCR, storing one row per CDR3 protein. The data contain around 500,000 distinct CDR3 sequences, 9.5% to 12% of them singletons. Sample: PBMCs from blood, taken roughly 6 weeks after vaccination. These receptors were taken from a man aged 50 or older who received an inactivated influenza vaccine. The CDR3 runs from the conserved cysteine through the conserved F or W. The D gene is left open where the match is weak.

CDR3aa: CASSQAGDRTDTQYF
d_gene: .
v_gene: TRBV4-2

CDR3aa: CASSDYGHRSYEQYF
d_gene: .
v_gene: TRBV6-1

CDR3aa: CSARAINRDRNYQDGYTF
d_gene: TRBD1
v_gene: TRBV20-1

CDR3aa: CATSDLGQGADEQFF
d_gene: TRBD1
v_gene: TRBV24-1

CDR3aa: CASSVDTPFGRTEAFF
d_gene: .
v_gene: TRBV5-1

CDR3aa: CATRPGQGGPKTQYF
d_gene: TRBD1
v_gene: TRBV15

CDR3aa: CASSQGGRNQETQYF
d_gene: .
v_gene: TRBV4-2

CDR3aa: CASSGGTSQETQYF
d_gene: TRBD2
v_gene: TRBV5-1

CDR3aa: CAISEGGGGSEETQYF
d_gene: .
v_gene: TRBV10-3

CDR3aa: CASSSGAWRGQTQYF
d_gene: .
v_gene: TRBV7-2

CDR3aa: CASSQVGDRAQETQYF
d_gene: TRBD1
v_gene: TRBV4-1

CDR3aa: CAWSGPYEQYF
d_gene: .
v_gene: TRBV30

CDR3aa: CASSRGQVAGELFF
d_gene: TRBD1
v_gene: TRBV19

CDR3aa: CASSPTSGSGELFF
d_gene: TRBD2
v_gene: TRBV5-1

CDR3aa: CSARGGEGPDTQYF
d_gene: .
v_gene: TRBV20-1

CDR3aa: CSARNTLAKNIQYF
d_gene: .
v_gene: TRBV20-1

CDR3aa: CASSYGVNYGYTF
d_gene: .
v_gene: TRBV6-5

CDR3aa: CASSLETGAQYF
d_gene: TRBD1
v_gene: TRBV7-2

CDR3aa: CASSPDVDQSYEQYF
d_gene: .
v_gene: TRBV7-2

CDR3aa: CASSLIVALETDTQYF
d_gene: .
v_gene: TRBV5-1

CDR3aa: CSVDKGSTEAFF
d_gene: .
v_gene: TRBV29-1

CDR3aa: CAISATGQGAAGNTIYF
d_gene: TRBD1
v_gene: TRBV10-3

CDR3aa: CASSSTSGRPYEQFF
d_gene: TRBD2
v_gene: TRBV7-8

CDR3aa: CATRQAPNSPLHF
d_gene: .
v_gene: TRBV24-1

CDR3aa: CASRVGQSNSYEQYF
d_gene: .
v_gene: TRBV6-1

CDR3aa: CASSLGVRGETQYF
d_gene: .
v_gene: TRBV12-3/TRBV12-4

CDR3aa: CASTFSGGAYNEQFF
d_gene: TRBD2
v_gene: TRBV12-3/TRBV12-4

CDR3aa: CSARDPVFRGVSQPQHF
d_gene: .
v_gene: TRBV20-1

CDR3aa: CSATGTGTYEQYF
d_gene: TRBD1
v_gene: TRBV20-1

CDR3aa: CASSSPTGAHYGYTF
d_gene: TRBD1
v_gene: TRBV28

CDR3aa: CASSSLLAGRALAKNIQYF
d_gene: TRBD2
v_gene: TRBV28

CDR3aa: CASSPNRTASDTDTQYF
d_gene: .
v_gene: TRBV6-1

CDR3aa: CASSPGTGRDTIYF
d_gene: .
v_gene: TRBV5-1

CDR3aa: CASRLRPNNSPLHF
d_gene: .
v_gene: TRBV14

CDR3aa: CSAPLAGGRYEQYF
d_gene: TRBD2
v_gene: TRBV20-1

CDR3aa: CSAEAGGLHEQYF
d_gene: TRBD2
v_gene: TRBV29-1

CDR3aa: CASSSRQGNSPLHF
d_gene: TRBD1
v_gene: TRBV7-2

CDR3aa: CASSLPTSGSDTQYF
d_gene: TRBD2
v_gene: TRBV5-1

CDR3aa: CASSPTSGRGSDTQYF
d_gene: TRBD2
v_gene: TRBV7-4

CDR3aa: CASRLQGRDTGELFF
d_gene: .
v_gene: TRBV12-3/TRBV12-4

CDR3aa: CSARTLETQYF
d_gene: .
v_gene: TRBV20-1

CDR3aa: CASLTGEWVGEQFF
d_gene: TRBD1
v_gene: TRBV28

CDR3aa: CASSLAVSTYEQYF
d_gene: .
v_gene: TRBV12-3/TRBV12-4

CDR3aa: CASSPLGPPLADTQYF
d_gene: .
v_gene: TRBV28

CDR3aa: CSALGTGSYEQYF
d_gene: TRBD1
v_gene: TRBV29-1

CDR3aa: CASSLQTGAEAFF
d_gene: .
v_gene: TRBV5-1

CDR3aa: CSATGRAVETQYF
d_gene: TRBD2
v_gene: TRBV20-1

CDR3aa: CASSLILAGGYEQYF
d_gene: TRBD2
v_gene: TRBV28

CDR3aa: CASSFDRGEYNEQFF
d_gene: .
v_gene: TRBV11-2